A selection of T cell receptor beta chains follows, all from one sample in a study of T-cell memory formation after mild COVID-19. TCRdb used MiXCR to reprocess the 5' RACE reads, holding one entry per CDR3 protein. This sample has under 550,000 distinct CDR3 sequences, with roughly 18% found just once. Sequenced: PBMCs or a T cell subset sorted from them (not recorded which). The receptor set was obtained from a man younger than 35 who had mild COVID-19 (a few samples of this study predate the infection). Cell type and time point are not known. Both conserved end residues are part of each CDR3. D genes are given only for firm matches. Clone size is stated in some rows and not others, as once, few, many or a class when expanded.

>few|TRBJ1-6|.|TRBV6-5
TGTGCCAGCCAGAGCTCCTATAATTCACCCCTCCACTTT
CASQSSYNSPLHF
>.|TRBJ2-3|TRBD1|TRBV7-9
TGTGCCAGCAGCTTCGGGACAGGGGGGATAGATACGCAGTATTTT
CASSFGTGGIDTQYF
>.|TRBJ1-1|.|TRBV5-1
TGCGCCAGCAGCTTGGCCGCAGGGCAGGCCACTGAAGCTTTCTTT
CASSLAAGQATEAFF
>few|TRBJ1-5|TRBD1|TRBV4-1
TGCGCCAGCAGCTTAACCGGGACAGGGGATCAGCCCCAGCATTTT
CASSLTGTGDQPQHF
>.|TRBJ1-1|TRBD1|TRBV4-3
TGCGCCAGCAGCCAAATAACGGGACAGTGGGAGGTTTTCTTT
CASSQITGQWEVFF
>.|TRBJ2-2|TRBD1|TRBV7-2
TGTGCCAGCAGCTGGACAGGGGGCACCGGGGAGCTGTTTTTT
CASSWTGGTGELFF
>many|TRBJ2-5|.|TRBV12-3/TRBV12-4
TGTGCCAGCAGTTTCTTACAGAGGGAGACCCAGTACTTC
CASSFLQRETQYF
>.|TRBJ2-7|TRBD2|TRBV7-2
TGTGCCAGCAGCTTAGCCCCTAGCGGGCTCTACGAGCAGTACTTC
CASSLAPSGLYEQYF
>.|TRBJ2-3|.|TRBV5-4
TGTGCCAGCAGCTTGGGTTCTGACTTAAGGGATACGCAGTATTTT
CASSLGSDLRDTQYF
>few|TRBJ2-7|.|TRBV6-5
TGTGCCAGCAGTAGACAGCTCGCTCGGGGCGAGCAGTACTTC
CASSRQLARGEQYF
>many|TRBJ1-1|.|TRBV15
TGTGCCACCAGCAGTGGACGGAACACTGAAGCTTTCTTT
CATSSGRNTEAFF
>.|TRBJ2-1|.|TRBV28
TGTGCCAGCAGATGGGAAGCTAACTATGAGCAGTTCTTC
CASRWEANYEQFF
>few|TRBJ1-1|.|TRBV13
TGTGCCAGCAGCCCGGGTTGGGGAGCCTTCTTT
CASSPGWGAFF
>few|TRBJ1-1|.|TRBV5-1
TGCGCCAGCAGCTTGGGGGCGGGAGAGGGCTCCGCTTTCTTT
CASSLGAGEGSAFF
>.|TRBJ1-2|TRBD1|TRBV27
TGTGCCAGCAGTTTATCAATGGGACAGGACTATGGCTACACCTTC
CASSLSMGQDYGYTF
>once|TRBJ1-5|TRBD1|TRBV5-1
TGCGCCAGCAGCCCCGACAGGGAAAACAAACAGCCCCAGCATTTT
CASSPDRENKQPQHF
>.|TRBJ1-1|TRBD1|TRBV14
TGTGCCAGCAGCCAAGGCGGACAGGGAAACACTGAAGCTTTCTTT
CASSQGGQGNTEAFF
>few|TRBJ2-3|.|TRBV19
TGTGCCAGTAGTATCGGGGGGCGGTACACAGATACGCAGTATTTT
CASSIGGRYTDTQYF